One T cell receptor gamma chain is described in this entry. This clone is judged medium-sized (0.01 to 0.1%). Its antigen has not been determined. Per-nucleotide qualities are absent, and no much larger clonotype sits a single base away. The source of the sample is a study of gamma delta lymphoproliferative disorders and STAT genes (dated by TCRdb to about 2018). Looking at the study overall: Gamma-chain libraries were prepared from at least 50 ng of genomic DNA using the LymphoTrack Dx TCRG Assay. Because no corresponding Invivoscribe delta assay was available, delta-chain libraries were prepared according to the standard operating procedure of the EuroClonality-NGS working group. The study profiled TCR gamma and delta CDR3 repertoires by deep sequencing in Tgammadelta lymphoproliferative disease patients and healthy controls, within a larger immunophenotypic and STAT-mutation study. To confirm the results, all delta-chain samples and two gamma-chain samples were sequenced a second time.

What the authors observed across the whole study: T cells in controls likely covered a range of maturation stages, whereas leukemic cells were skewed toward terminal effectors, which could potentially limit comparisons between patients and controls. The authors pointed out that NGS specificity may be lower at low frequencies, so whether leukemic clones are public or private needs to be confirmed. When whole repertoires were clustered, gamma repertoires from patients formed a group apart from those of healthy controls, but delta repertoires showed no separation between the groups. Almost every major gamma and delta clonotype found in patients was public, meaning shared with at least one healthy donor, with just a couple of gamma clonotypes being private to disease.

For TCR sequencing, genomic DNA was taken from peripheral blood mononuclear cells isolated from both patients and controls. The control group, matched to the patients for age and sex, consisted of around 23 healthy adult blood donors (around 12 males and roughly eleven females) with a median age of roughly 60 years. CDR1 is given as EGSTGY and CDR2 as YDSYTSSV, both from the germline V gene. After removal of 0 bases from V and 2 bases from J, the junction retains 4 bases not matched to a gene. From the cysteine through the phenylalanine, the CDR3 covers 14 amino acids. The read is trimmed to its CDR3 DNA, 42 bases read in frame from base 1. In both library preparation methods, multiplex PCR was run with primers aimed at the conserved V and J regions of the TCR genes. Amplicons were purified, pooled and sequenced on an Illumina MiSeq platform. Regarding the original processing steps: V(D)J alignment, clonotype assembly and translation were handled by MiXCR, while functionality assessment and CDR3 repertoire analyses were done with VDJtools. CDR3 was defined per IMGT, and analyses were restricted to productive sequences using functional genes, excluding ORF genes and pseudogenes. A custom Python script searched for identical amino acid CDR3s of major clonotypes (frequency >=5%) across all patients and controls. A one-sided non-parametric Wilcoxon test was used to compare clonotype frequencies in patients versus controls. TCRdb processed the public reads again with the CATT caller, after which rows with matching DNA were combined. The V and J calls here are based on TCRdb, not the publication. The sample yields approximately 1,300 gamma-chain clones; 12% were counted once. The ten largest make up around 17% of the sample.

The sequence is built from TRGV4 and TRGJ1 or TRGJ2. TCRdb is silent on the J gene; assignment here came from matching the DNA to germline. The sample was blood. This sequence originates from a human donor in good health. The DNA is as follows: TGTGCCACCTGGGATGGGCCGGATTATTATAAGAAACTCTTT. Its amino acids are CATWDGPDYYKKLF.